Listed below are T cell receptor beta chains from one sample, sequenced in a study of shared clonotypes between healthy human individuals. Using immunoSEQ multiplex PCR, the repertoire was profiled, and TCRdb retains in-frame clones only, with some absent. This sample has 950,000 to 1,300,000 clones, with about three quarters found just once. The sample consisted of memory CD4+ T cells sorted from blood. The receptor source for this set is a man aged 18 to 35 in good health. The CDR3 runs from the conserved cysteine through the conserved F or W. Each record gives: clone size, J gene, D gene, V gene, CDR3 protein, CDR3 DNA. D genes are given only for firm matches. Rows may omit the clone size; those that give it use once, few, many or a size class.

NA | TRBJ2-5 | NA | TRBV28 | CASSLPPSGRVRPQETQYF | TGTGCCAGCAGTTTACCCCCATCGGGTAGGGTGCGACCCCAAGAGACCCAGTACTTC
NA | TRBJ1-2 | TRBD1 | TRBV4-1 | CASSQGDRGLPYGYTF | TGCGCCAGCAGCCAAGGTGACAGGGGACTACCCTATGGCTACACCTTC
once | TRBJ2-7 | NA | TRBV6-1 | CASRENYEQYF | TGTGCCAGCAGGGAGAATTACGAGCAGTACTTC
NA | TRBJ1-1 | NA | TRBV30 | CASKPQDTEAFF | TGTGCCTCCAAACCACAGGATACTGAAGCTTTCTTT
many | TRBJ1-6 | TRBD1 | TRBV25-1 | CASSLYRGQNSPLHF | TGTGCCAGCAGTCTATACAGGGGGCAGAATTCACCCCTCCACTTT
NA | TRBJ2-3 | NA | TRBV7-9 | CASSRGYPTDTQYF | TGTGCCAGCAGCAGGGGGTATCCGACAGATACGCAGTATTTT
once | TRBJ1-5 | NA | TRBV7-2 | CASSRPGDQPQHF | TGTGCCAGCAGCCGACCGGGGGACCAGCCCCAGCATTTT
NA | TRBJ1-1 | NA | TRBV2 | CASSEAIRETEAFF | TGTGCCAGCAGTGAGGCGATAAGAGAGACTGAAGCTTTCTTT
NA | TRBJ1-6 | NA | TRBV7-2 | CASRQNPGAVSSPLHF | TGTGCCAGCAGACAGAACCCAGGGGCGGTGTCGTCACCCCTCCACTTT
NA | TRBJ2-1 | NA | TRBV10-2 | CASLRQAGGAGRDYNEQFF | TGCGCCAGCTTACGACAGGCTGGGGGAGCCGGGAGAGACTACAATGAGCAGTTCTTC
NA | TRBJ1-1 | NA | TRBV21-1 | CASNNEGTVNTEAFF | TGTGCCAGCAACAACGAAGGGACAGTTAACACTGAAGCTTTCTTT
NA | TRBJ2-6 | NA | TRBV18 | CASSPFGSSGANVLTF | TGTGCCAGCTCACCATTTGGCAGTTCAGGGGCCAACGTCCTGACTTTC
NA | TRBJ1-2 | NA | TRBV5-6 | CASSETGSETF | TGTGCCAGCAGCGAAACAGGGTCTGAGACCTTC
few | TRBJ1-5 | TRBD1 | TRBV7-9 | CASSLVKGGGNQPQHF | TGTGCCAGCAGCTTAGTAAAAGGGGGCGGTAATCAGCCCCAGCATTTT
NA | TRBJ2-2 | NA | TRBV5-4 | CASSLDPYTGELFF | TGTGCCAGCAGCTTGGACCCTTACACCGGGGAGCTGTTTTTT
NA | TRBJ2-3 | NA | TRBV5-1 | CASIQWGTGTDTQYF | TGCGCCAGCATCCAATGGGGTACGGGCACAGATACGCAGTATTTT
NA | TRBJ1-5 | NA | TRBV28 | CASSLLDYWDQPQHF | TGTGCCAGCAGTTTATTGGACTACTGGGATCAGCCCCAGCATTTT
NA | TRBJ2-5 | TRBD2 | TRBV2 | CASSVSSGPLETQYF | TGTGCCAGCAGTGTTTCTAGCGGACCCCTTGAGACCCAGTACTTC
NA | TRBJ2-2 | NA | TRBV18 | CASSPELNGELFF | TGTGCCAGCTCACCGGAATTGAACGGGGAGCTGTTTTTT
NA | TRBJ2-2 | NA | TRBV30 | CASPGGHSGELFF | TGTGCCTCCCCCGGGGGGCATAGCGGGGAGCTGTTTTTT
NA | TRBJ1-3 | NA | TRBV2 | CASSPTESSGNTIYF | TGTGCCAGCAGCCCGACAGAGAGCTCTGGAAACACCATATATTTT
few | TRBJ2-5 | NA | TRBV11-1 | CASSLVTGPQETQYF | TGTGCCAGCAGCTTAGTAACAGGCCCCCAAGAGACCCAGTACTTC
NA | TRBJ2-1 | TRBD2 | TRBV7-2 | CASSEAGFEQFF | TGTGCCAGCAGCGAAGCGGGATTTGAGCAGTTCTTC
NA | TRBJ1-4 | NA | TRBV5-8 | CASSPGRGADEKLFF | TGTGCCAGCAGCCCGGGGCGGGGGGCGGATGAAAAACTGTTTTTT
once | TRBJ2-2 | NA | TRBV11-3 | CASSPSKGLTGELFF | TGTGCCAGCAGCCCCTCGAAAGGGCTCACCGGGGAGCTGTTTTTT
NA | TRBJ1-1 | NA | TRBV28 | CASSLRQNTEAFF | TGTGCCAGCAGTCTCCGACAGAACACTGAAGCTTTCTTT
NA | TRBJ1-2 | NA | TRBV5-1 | CASRPWTENYGYTF | TGCGCCAGCAGACCCTGGACGGAAAACTATGGCTACACCTTC
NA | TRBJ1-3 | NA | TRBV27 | CASSLGGEISGNTIYF | TGTGCCAGCAGTCTGGGAGGGGAGATCTCTGGAAACACCATATATTTT
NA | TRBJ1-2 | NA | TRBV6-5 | CASSYGLTVGYTF | TGTGCCAGCAGCTATGGACTCACTGTCGGCTACACCTTC
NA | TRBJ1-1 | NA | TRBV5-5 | CASNKMNTEAFF | TGTGCCAGCAACAAAATGAACACTGAAGCTTTCTTT
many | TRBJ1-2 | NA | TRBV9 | CASSRRGEGYTF | TGTGCCAGCAGCAGACGAGGGGAGGGCTACACCTTC
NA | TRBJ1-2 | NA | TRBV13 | CASRRTNYGYTF | TGTGCCAGCAGGCGAACAAATTATGGCTACACCTTC
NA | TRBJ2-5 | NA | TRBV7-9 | CASSLGFVVWGPQETQYF | TGTGCCAGCAGCTTAGGGTTTGTCGTCTGGGGTCCCCAAGAGACCCAGTACTTC
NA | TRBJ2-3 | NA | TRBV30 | CAWSVGGGRGDTQYF | TGTGCCTGGAGTGTAGGGGGGGGTCGAGGAGATACGCAGTATTTT
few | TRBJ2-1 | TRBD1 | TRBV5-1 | CASSYRDRGGDEQFF | TGCGCCAGCAGCTACCGGGACAGGGGCGGCGATGAGCAGTTCTTC
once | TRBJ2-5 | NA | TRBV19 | CASSNRETQYF | TGTGCCAGTAGTAACCGGGAGACCCAGTACTTC
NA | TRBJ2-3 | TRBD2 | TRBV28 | CASSLYGLAAGDTQYF | TGTGCCAGCAGTTTATACGGGCTAGCGGCCGGCGATACGCAGTATTTT
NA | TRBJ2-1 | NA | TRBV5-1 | CASSPRATSSYNEQFF | TGCGCCAGCAGCCCCCGGGCTACGAGCTCCTACAATGAGCAGTTCTTC
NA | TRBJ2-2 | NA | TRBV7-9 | CALSHPGELFF | TGTGCACTCAGCCACCCCGGGGAGCTGTTTTTT
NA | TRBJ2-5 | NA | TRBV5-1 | CASSLGDIKETQYF | TGCGCCAGCAGCTTGGGGGACATAAAGGAGACCCAGTACTTC
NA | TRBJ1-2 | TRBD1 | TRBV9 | CASSPPGTAPLGYTF | TGTGCCAGCAGCCCCCCCGGGACAGCCCCTTTAGGCTACACCTTC
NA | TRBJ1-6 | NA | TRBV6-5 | CASRRERGSPLHF | TGTGCCAGCAGGAGAGAAAGGGGCTCACCCCTCCACTTT
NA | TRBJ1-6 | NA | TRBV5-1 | CASSLESGRSASPLHF | TGCGCCAGCAGCTTGGAGAGCGGACGGTCGGCTTCACCCCTCCACTTT
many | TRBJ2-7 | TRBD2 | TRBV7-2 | CASSFTSGNEEQYF | TGTGCCAGCAGCTTTACTAGCGGGAATGAAGAGCAGTACTTC
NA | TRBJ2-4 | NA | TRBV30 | CAWIAGQNIQYF | TGTGCCTGGATTGCGGGACAAAACATTCAGTACTTC
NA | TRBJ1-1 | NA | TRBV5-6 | CASSLAQGWVSTEAFF | TGTGCCAGCAGCTTAGCGCAGGGTTGGGTTAGCACTGAAGCTTTCTTT
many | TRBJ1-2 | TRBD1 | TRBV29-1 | CSVRTGGNYGYTF | TGCAGCGTGCGGACAGGGGGGAACTATGGCTACACCTTC